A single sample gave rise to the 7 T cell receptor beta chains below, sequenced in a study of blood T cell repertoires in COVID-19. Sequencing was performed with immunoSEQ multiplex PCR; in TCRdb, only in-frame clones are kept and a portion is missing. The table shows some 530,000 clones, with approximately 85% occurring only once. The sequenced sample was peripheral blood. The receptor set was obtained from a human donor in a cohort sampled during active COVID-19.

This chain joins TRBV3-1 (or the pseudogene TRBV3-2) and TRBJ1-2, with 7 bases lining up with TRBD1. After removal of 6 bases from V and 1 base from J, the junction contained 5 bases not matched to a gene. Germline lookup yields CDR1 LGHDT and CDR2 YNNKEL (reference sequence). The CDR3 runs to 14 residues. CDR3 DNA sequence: TGTGCCAGCAGGCCAGGGGGTTATAACTATGGCTACACCTTC. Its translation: CASRPGGYNYGYTF.

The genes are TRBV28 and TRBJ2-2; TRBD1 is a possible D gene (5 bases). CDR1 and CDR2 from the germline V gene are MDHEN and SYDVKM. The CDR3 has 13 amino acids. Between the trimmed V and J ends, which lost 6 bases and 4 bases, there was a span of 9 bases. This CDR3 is CASSRQITGELFF. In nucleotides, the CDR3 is TGTGCCAGCAGCCGACAGATCACCGGGGAGCTGTTTTTT.

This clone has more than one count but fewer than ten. CDR3 nucleotide sequence: TGTGCCAGCGGCGGGGGAGGGGGAAATGAGCAGTTCTTC. Its protein product is CASGGGGGNEQFF. V gene TRBV7-9 combines with J gene TRBJ2-1; tentative D call: TRBD2 (7 bases). The germline V gene has CDR1 SEHNR and CDR2 FQNEAQ (reference sequence). The CDR3 is 13 amino acids. Trimming left V 8 bases short and J 7 bases short, with 15 bases between.

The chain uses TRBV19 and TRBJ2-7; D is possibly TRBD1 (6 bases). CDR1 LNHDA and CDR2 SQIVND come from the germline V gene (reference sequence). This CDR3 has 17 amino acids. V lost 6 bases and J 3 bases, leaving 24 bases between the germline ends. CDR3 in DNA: TGTGCCAGTAGGGAAACCATCTCCGACAGGACTGACTACGAGCAGTACTTC. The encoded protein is CASRETISDRTDYEQYF.

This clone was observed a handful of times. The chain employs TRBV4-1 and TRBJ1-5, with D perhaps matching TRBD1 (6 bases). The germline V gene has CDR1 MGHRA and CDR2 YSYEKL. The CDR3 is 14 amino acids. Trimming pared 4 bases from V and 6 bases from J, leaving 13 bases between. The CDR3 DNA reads TGCGCCAGCAGCCTTAACAGGGCGGGTCAGCCCCAGCATTTT. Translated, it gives CASSLNRAGQPQHF.

The CDR3 nucleotides read TGTGCCAGCAGCCAAGAGGGGCGGGAGCTCTATGGCTACACCTTC. Residues: CASSQEGRELYGYTF. This rearrangement joins TRBV3-1 (or the pseudogene TRBV3-2) to TRBJ1-2; D may be TRBD1 (5 bases). The CDR3 consists of 15 residues. Trimming cost V 0 bases and J 4 bases, with 12 bases left between them. Germline values: CDR1 LGHDT, CDR2 YNNKEL (reference sequence).

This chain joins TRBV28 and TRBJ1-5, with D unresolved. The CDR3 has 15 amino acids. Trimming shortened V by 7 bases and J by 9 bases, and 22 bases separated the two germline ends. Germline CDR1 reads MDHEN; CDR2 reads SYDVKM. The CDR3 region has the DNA TGTGCCAGCATCATCAGAGACGGCGGGTCGCGGCCCCAGCATTTT. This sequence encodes CASIIRDGGSRPQHF.